This TCR beta chain was found in a study of T cell repertoires in cytomegalovirus infection. Study-level results: HLA-C-restricted, CMV-specific TCR beta clonotypes were dominant ex vivo.

Note on this clonotype: Its target is not known.

MiXCR, run by TCRdb on the reads, gives a single entry per CDR3 protein. The table has roughly 700,000 distinct CDR3 sequences, around 31% seen once. This CDR3 spans 13 amino acids. Germline CDR1 MNHEY, CDR2 SVGAGI. Trimming took off 7 bases at V and 9 bases at J, with 18 bases between the two ends. Material: cultured PBMCs, obtained from culture after CMV antigen stimulation. The chain links TRBV6-5 to TRBJ2-5; D might be TRBD1 or TRBD2, each matching 5 bases. This receptor was identified in a human donor in good health (CMV status not recorded). Some clones in this sample may be carry-over from other donors' samples. CDR3 amino acids: CASMRTYQGAQYF. CDR3 DNA: TGTGCCAGCATGAGGACTTACCAAGGGGCCCAGTACTTC.